This is a list of T cell receptor beta chains from one sample in a study of T cells after yellow fever vaccination. MiXCR, applied by TCRdb to the 5' RACE reads, yields one record per CDR3 protein. Of roughly 94,000 distinct CDR3 sequences in the sample, approximately 9% were seen once. Material: CD8+ T cells not binding an NS4B(214-222) dextramer, sorted from PBMCs, obtained about 2 weeks after the first yellow fever vaccination. These receptors were obtained from a man between 18 and 35 years old who received the YFV17D yellow fever vaccine. Both conserved end residues are part of each CDR3. The order of the fields is J gene, D gene, clone size, V gene, CDR3 DNA, CDR3 protein. D genes are given only for firm matches. Not all rows give a size; the values are once, few, many and, for expanded clones, a class.

TRBJ2-1	TRBD1	-	TRBV5-1	TGCGCCAGCAGCCGGGACAGGGGTTTAGTTAATGAGCAGTTCTTC	CASSRDRGLVNEQFF
TRBJ1-5	TRBD1	-	TRBV27	TGTGCCAGCAGTCCGACGGGAAGGACAGGGGGTGAACAGCCCCAGCATTTT	CASSPTGRTGGEQPQHF
TRBJ1-2	-	many	TRBV4-1	TGCGCCAGCAGCCTCTTAGCCGGGGGACATGGCTACACCTTC	CASSLLAGGHGYTF
TRBJ2-1	-	many	TRBV4-2	TGTGCCAGCAGCCAAGAAGGTCCGGGGGGCTTTACTGAGCAGTTCTTC	CASSQEGPGGFTEQFF
TRBJ1-1	-	few	TRBV5-5	TGTGCCAGCAGCGGGGGCCTCTTCCTTGAAGCTTTCTTT	CASSGGLFLEAFF
TRBJ1-2	-	-	TRBV5-4	TGTGCCAGCCACGGGGGGAGTTATGGCTACACCTTC	CASHGGSYGYTF
TRBJ2-1	TRBD2	-	TRBV5-5	TGTGCCAGCAGCTTGGAGGGGACTACCTACTACAATGAGCAGTTCTTC	CASSLEGTTYYNEQFF
TRBJ1-1	TRBD1	-	TRBV12-3/TRBV12-4	TGTGCCAGCAGTTTCCCACTCGACAGGGAAAAGCCGGACACTGAAGCTTTCTTT	CASSFPLDREKPDTEAFF
TRBJ2-3	-	-	TRBV6-5	TGTGCCAGCAGTTCACCCCGGGGGGCCCGCACAGATACGCAGTATTTT	CASSSPRGARTDTQYF
TRBJ2-1	TRBD1	many	TRBV12-3/TRBV12-4	TGTGCCAGCAGTGGATTGGGTCCGGGACAGGGTATCGATGAGCAGTTCTTC	CASSGLGPGQGIDEQFF
TRBJ1-4	TRBD1	many	TRBV4-1	TGCGCCAGCAGCTCCCACAGGGGGCCTTCAACTAATGAAAAACTGTTTTTT	CASSSHRGPSTNEKLFF
TRBJ1-1	-	few	TRBV7-6	TGTGCCAGCAGCCGCGCAGGGGACACTGAAGCTTTCTTT	CASSRAGDTEAFF
TRBJ1-6	-	few	TRBV4-3	TGCGCCAGCAGCCAATCTATCGGGGACATCCTACGAGATTCACCCCTCCACTTT	CASSQSIGDILRDSPLHF
TRBJ2-1	-	-	TRBV19	TGTGCCAGTAGAGCGGGCCATGACTCCTACAATGAGCAGTTCTTC	CASRAGHDSYNEQFF